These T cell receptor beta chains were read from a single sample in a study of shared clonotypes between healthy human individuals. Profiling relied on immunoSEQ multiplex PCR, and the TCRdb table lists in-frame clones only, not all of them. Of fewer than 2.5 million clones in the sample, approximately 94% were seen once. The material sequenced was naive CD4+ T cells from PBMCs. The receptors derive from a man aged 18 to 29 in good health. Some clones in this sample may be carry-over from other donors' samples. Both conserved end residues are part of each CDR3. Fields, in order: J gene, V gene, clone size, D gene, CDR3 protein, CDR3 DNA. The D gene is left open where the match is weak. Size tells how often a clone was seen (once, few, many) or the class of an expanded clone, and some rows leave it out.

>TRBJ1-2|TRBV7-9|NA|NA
CASTPKYEGIPYGYTF
TGTGCCAGCACCCCAAAGTATGAAGGCATACCTTATGGCTACACCTTC
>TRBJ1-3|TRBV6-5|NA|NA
CASRPRAHSGNTIYF
TGTGCCAGCAGACCAAGGGCCCACTCTGGAAACACCATATATTTT
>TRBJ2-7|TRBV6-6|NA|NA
CASSPRDRPYEQYF
TGTGCCAGCAGTCCCCGGGACCGGCCCTACGAGCAGTACTTC
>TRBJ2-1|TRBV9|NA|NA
CASSVGETGERGEQFF
TGTGCCAGCAGCGTGGGGGAGACGGGAGAACGGGGTGAGCAGTTCTTC
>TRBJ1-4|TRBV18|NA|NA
CASSPGGQRNEKLFF
TGTGCCAGCTCACCGGGGGGACAACGAAATGAAAAACTGTTTTTT
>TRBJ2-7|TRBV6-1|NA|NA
CASSDGDSLGEQYF
TGTGCCAGCAGTGATGGGGATTCCTTGGGGGAGCAGTACTTC
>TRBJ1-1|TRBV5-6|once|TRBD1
CASSRGQGNTEAFF
TGTGCCAGCAGCCGAGGACAGGGGAACACTGAAGCTTTCTTT
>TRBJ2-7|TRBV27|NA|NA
CASSRGGGTAYEQYF
TGTGCCAGCAGTCGAGGGGGAGGTACGGCTTACGAGCAGTACTTC
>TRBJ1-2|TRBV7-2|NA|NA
CASSPIVVASGGYTF
TGTGCCAGCAGCCCCATTGTGGTCGCTAGCGGAGGCTACACCTTC
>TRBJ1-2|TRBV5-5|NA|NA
CASSSMTTRDYGYTF
TGTGCCAGCAGCTCCATGACCACGCGGGACTATGGCTACACCTTC
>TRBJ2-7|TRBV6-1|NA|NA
CASSEAQGTYEQYF
TGTGCCAGCAGTGAAGCTCAGGGAACCTACGAGCAGTACTTC
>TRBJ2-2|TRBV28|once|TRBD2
CASSSPWGRASGELFF
TGTGCCAGCAGTTCCCCCTGGGGGAGGGCCAGCGGGGAGCTGTTTTTT
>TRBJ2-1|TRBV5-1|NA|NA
CASSLGTTTYNEQFF
TGCGCCAGCAGCTTAGGGACAACCACCTACAATGAGCAGTTCTTC
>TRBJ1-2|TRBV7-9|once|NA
CASSLGQGNGYTF
TGTGCCAGCAGCTTAGGGCAGGGGAATGGCTACACCTTC
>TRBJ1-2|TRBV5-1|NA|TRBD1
CASSFDRAYGYGYTF
TGCGCCAGCAGCTTTGACAGGGCCTATGGCTATGGCTACACCTTC
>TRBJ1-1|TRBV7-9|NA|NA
CASSSQDGGTEAFF
TGTGCCAGCAGCTCTCAAGACGGAGGCACTGAAGCTTTCTTT
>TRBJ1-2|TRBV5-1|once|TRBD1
CASSFLPGQVDYGYTF
TGCGCCAGCAGCTTCCTACCGGGACAGGTAGACTATGGCTACACCTTC
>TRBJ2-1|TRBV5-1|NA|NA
CASSFTGNNEQFF
TGCGCCAGCAGCTTCACAGGGAACAATGAGCAGTTCTTC
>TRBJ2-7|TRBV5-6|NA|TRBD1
CASSLTGGAGGHQYF
TGTGCCAGCAGCCTGACAGGGGGCGCTGGGGGGCATCAGTACTTC
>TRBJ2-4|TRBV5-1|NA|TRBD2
CASSSGTSGGQNIQYF
TGCGCCAGCAGCTCCGGGACTAGCGGGGGGCAAAACATTCAGTACTTC
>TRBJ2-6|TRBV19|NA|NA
CASSWTLSGANVLTF
TGTGCCAGTAGTTGGACACTTTCTGGGGCCAACGTCCTGACTTTC
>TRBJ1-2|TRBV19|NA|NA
CASFTGQGPYVSYGYTF
TGTGCCAGTTTTACCGGCCAGGGTCCCTACGTGTCCTATGGCTACACCTTC
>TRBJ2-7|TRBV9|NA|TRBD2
CASSSASGRTYEQYF
TGTGCCAGCAGCAGCGCTAGCGGGAGGACCTACGAGCAGTACTTC
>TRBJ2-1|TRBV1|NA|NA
CTSSQGLADYNEQFF
TGCACCAGCAGCCAAGGGCTAGCGGATTACAATGAGCAGTTCTTC